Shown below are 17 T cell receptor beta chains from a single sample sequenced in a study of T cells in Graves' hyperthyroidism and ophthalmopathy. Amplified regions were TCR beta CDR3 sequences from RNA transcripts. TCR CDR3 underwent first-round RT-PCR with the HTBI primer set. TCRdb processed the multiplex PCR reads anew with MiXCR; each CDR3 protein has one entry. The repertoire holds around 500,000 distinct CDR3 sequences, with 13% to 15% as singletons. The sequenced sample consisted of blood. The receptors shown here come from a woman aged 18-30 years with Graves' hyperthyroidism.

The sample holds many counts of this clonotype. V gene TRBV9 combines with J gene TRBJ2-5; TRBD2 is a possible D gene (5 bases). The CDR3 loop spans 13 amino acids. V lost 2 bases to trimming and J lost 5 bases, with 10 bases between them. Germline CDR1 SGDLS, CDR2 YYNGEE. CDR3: CASSVGVLETQYF. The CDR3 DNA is TGTGCCAGCAGCGTCGGGGTTCTTGAGACCCAGTACTTC.

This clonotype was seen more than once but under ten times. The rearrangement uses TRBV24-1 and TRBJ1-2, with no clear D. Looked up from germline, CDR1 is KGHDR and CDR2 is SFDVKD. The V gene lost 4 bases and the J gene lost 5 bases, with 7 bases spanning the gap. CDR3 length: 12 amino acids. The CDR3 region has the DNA TGTGCCACCAGTGACGAGGGTTATGGCTACACCTTC. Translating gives CATSDEGYGYTF.

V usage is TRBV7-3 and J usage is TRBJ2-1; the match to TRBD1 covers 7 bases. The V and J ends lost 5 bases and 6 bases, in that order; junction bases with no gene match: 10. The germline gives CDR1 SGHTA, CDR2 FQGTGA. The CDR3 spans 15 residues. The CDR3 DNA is TGTGCCAGCAGCCTAGACAGGGATACCCCCAATGAGCAGTTCTTC. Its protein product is CASSLDRDTPNEQFF. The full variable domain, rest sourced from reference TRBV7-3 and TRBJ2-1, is GAGVSQTPSNKVTEKGKYVELRCDPISGHTALYWYRQSLGQGPEFLIYFQGTGAADDSGLPNDRFFAVRPEGSVSTLKIQRTERGDSAVYLCASSLDRDTPNEQFFGPGTRLTVL.

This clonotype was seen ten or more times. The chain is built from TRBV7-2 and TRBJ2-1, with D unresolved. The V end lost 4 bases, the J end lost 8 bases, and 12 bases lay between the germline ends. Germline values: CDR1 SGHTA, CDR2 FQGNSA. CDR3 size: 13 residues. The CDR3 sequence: CASSSSESYEQFF. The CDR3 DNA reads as TGTGCCAGCAGCTCCAGCGAGTCTTATGAGCAGTTCTTC.

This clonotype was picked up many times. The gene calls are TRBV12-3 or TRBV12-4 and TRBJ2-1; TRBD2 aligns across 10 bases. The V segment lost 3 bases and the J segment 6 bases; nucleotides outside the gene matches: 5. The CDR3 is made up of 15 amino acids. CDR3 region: CASSFSGRSGNEQFF. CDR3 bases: TGTGCCAGCAGTTTTAGCGGGAGGTCCGGCAATGAGCAGTTCTTC.

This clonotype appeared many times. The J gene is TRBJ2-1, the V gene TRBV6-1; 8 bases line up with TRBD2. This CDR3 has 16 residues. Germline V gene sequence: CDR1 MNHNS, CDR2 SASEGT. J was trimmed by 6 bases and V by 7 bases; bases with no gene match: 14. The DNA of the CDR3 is TGTGCCAGCATATTATCCTCGGGAGGGCCTTTCAATGAGCAGTTCTTC. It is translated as CASILSSGGPFNEQFF.

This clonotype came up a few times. The CDR3 DNA follows: TGTGCCAGCATCCTACTCCCGCATGGGGAATCACCCCTCCACTTT. Translated, it gives CASILLPHGESPLHF. The chain carries TRBV6-1 and TRBJ1-6; no clear D gene. Trimming left V 7 bases short and J 10 bases short, with 20 bases between. The germline CDR1 and CDR2 sequences are MNHNS and SASEGT. This CDR3 has 15 amino acids.

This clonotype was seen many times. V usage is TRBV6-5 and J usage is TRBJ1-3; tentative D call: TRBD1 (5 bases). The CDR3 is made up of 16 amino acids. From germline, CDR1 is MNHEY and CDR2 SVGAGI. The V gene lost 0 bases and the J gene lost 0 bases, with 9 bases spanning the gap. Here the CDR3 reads CASSYSGLLSGNTIYF. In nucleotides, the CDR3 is TGTGCCAGCAGTTACTCGGGGCTCCTCTCTGGAAACACCATATATTTT.

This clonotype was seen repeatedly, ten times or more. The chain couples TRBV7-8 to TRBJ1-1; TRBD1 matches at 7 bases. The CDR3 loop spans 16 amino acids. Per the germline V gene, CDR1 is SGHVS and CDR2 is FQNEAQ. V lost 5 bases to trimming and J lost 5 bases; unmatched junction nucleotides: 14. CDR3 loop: CASSRPGTASNTEAFF. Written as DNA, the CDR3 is TGTGCCAGCAGCCGGCCCGGGACAGCCAGCAATACTGAAGCTTTCTTT.

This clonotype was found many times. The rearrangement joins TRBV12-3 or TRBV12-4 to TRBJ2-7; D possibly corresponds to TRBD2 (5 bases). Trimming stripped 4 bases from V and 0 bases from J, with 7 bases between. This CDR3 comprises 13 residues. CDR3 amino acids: CASSSGFSYEQYV. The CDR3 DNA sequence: TGTGCCAGCAGTTCGGGATTCTCCTACGAGCAGTACGTC.

The CDR3 region is CSAREAYEQYV. In DNA form, the CDR3 reads TGCAGTGCTAGGGAAGCCTACGAGCAGTACGTC. The genes are TRBV20-1 and TRBJ2-7, with D unclear. Trimming left V 3 bases short and J 2 bases short, with 5 bases between. The CDR3 runs 11 residues. The V gene's germline CDR1 is DFQATT and CDR2 SNEGSKA (reference sequence).

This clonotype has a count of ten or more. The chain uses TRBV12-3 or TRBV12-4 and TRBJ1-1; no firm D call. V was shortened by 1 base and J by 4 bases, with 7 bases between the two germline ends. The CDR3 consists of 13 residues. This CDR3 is CASSLGATTEAFF. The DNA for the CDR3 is TGTGCCAGCAGTTTAGGGGCTACCACTGAAGCTTTCTTT.

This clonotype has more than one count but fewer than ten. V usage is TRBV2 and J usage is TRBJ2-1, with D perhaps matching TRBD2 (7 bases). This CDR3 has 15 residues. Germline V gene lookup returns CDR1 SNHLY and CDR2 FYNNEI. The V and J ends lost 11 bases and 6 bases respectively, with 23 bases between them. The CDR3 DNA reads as TGTGCCGTAAAGGGGGGGACCCCGGCGGCCAATGAGCAGTTCTTC. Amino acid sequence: CAVKGGTPAANEQFF.

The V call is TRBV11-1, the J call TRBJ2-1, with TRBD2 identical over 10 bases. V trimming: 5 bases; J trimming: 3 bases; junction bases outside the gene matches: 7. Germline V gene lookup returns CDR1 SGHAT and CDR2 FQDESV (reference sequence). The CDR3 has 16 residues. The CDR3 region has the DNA TGTGCCAGCAGCCGGACATGGACTAGCGGCTACAATGAGCAGTTCTTC. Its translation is CASSRTWTSGYNEQFF.

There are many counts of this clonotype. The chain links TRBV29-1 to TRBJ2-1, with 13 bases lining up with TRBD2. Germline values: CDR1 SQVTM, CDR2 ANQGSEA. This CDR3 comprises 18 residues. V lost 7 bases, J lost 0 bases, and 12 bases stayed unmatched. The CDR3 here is CSASPGLAGSSSYNEQFF. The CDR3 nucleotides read TGCAGCGCCTCGCCGGGACTAGCGGGATCGAGCTCCTACAATGAGCAGTTCTTC.

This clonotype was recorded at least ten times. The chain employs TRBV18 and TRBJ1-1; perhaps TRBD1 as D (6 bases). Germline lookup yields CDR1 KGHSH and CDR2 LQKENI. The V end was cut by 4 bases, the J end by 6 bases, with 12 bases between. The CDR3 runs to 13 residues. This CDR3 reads CASSRGGQAEAFF. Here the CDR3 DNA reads TGTGCCAGCTCACGAGGGGGTCAGGCTGAAGCTTTCTTT. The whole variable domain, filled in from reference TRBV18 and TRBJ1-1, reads NAGVMQNPRHLVRRRGQEARLRCSPMKGHSHVYWYRQLPEEGLKFMVYLQKENIIDESGMPKERFSAEFPKEGPSILRIQQVVRGDSAAYFCASSRGGQAEAFFGQGTRLTVV.

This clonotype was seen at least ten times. CDR3 coding DNA: TGTGCCAGCAGTTTAATAGGGGCCAACGTCCTGACTTTC. It specifies CASSLIGANVLTF. V is TRBV7-9 and J is TRBJ2-6; D is ambiguous. V was pared by 6 bases and J by 4 bases, with 7 bases between. This CDR3 has 13 residues. The V gene's germline CDR1 is SEHNR and CDR2 FQNEAQ (reference sequence).